Here is one T cell receptor beta chain with its context. The sample is drawn from a study of blood T cell repertoires in COVID-19. The authors' processing: Amplification of reference gene primers was used by the study to estimate nucleated cell counts. Measured with immunoSEQ multiplex PCR; TCRdb has only the in-frame clones, and not every one. That table gives V, J and clone size, and the DNA gave D and trimming. The sample has about 140,000 clones; 85% to 90% are singletons. V lost 3 bases and J lost 0, with 13 bases in between. The length of the CDR3 is 16 residues. CDR1 and CDR2 from the germline V gene are MDHEN and SYDVKM.

The chain links TRBV28 to TRBJ2-3, with a weak D call TRBD1 (5 bases). The TCR originated in a man in his sixties who had recovered from COVID-19. The sample consisted of PBMCs or T cells enriched from blood (not recorded which). The CDR3 here is CASSLPSTASTDTQYF. The CDR3 coding sequence is TGTGCCAGCAGTTTGCCTTCGACAGCTAGCACAGATACGCAGTATTTT.